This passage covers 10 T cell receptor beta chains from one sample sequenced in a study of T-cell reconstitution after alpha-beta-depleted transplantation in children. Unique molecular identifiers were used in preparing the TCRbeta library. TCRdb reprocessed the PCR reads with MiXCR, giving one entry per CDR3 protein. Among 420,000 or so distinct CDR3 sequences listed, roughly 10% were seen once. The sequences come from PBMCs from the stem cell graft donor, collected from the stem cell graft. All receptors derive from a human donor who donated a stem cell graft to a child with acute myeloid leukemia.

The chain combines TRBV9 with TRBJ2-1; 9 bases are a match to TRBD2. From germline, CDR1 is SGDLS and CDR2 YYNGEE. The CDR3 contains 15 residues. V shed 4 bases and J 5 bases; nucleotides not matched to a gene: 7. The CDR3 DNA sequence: TGTGCCAGCAGCATTAGCGGGGGACATAACAATGAGCAGTTCTTC. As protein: CASSISGGHNNEQFF.

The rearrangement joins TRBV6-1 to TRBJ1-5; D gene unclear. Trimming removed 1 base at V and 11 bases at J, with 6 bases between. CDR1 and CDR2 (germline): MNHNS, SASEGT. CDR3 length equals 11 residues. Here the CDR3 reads CASSEGRAQHF. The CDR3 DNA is TGTGCCAGCAGTGAAGGCAGAGCCCAGCATTTT.

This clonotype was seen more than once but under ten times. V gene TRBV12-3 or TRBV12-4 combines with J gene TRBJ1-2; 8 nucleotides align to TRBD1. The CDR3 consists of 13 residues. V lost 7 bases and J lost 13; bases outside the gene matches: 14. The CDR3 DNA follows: TGTGCCAGCACATCTCTAGGACAGGGAGCTTGCACCTTC. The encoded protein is CASTSLGQGACTF.

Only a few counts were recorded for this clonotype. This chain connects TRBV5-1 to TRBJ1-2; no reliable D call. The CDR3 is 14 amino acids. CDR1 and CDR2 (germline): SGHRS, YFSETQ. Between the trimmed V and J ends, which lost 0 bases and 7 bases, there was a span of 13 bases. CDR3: CASSLVQAATGYTF. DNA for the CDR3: TGCGCCAGCAGCTTGGTTCAGGCAGCGACTGGCTACACCTTC.

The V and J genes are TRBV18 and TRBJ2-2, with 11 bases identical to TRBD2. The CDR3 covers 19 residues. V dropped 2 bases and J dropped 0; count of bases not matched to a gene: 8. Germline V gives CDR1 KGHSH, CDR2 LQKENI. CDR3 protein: CASSPRNLAGGTNTGELFF. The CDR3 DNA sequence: TGTGCCAGCTCACCAAGGAATCTAGCGGGAGGCACGAACACCGGGGAGCTGTTTTTT.

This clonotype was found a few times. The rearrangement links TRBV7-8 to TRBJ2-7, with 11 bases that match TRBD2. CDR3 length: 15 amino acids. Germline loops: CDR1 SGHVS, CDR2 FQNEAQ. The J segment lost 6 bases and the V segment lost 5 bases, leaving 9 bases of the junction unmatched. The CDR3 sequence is CASSALTSGTIEQYF. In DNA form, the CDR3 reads TGTGCCAGCAGCGCCCTGACTAGCGGGACTATCGAGCAGTACTTC.

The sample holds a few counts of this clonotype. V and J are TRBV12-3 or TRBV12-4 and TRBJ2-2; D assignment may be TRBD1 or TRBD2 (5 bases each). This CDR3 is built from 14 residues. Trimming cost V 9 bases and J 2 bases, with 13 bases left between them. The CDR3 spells CASLGRINTGELFF. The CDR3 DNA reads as TGTGCCAGTTTGGGACGGATTAACACCGGGGAGCTGTTTTTT.

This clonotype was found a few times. CDR3 sequence (DNA): TGCGCCAGCAGCAAAACAGGGGCCACTGAAGCTTTCTTT. This translates into CASSKTGATEAFF. The chain couples TRBV5-1 to TRBJ1-1, with 7 bases fitting TRBD1. The V gene's germline CDR1 is SGHRS and CDR2 YFSETQ. The CDR3 is 13 residues long. With 4 bases clipped from V and 4 bases from J, the junction kept 4 bases outside the gene matches.

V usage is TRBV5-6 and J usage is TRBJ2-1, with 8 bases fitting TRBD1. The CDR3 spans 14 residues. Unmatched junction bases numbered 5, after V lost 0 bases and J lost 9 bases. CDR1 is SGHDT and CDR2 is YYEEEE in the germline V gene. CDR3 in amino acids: CASSLETGAGEQFF. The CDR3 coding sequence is TGTGCCAGCAGCTTGGAGACAGGGGCGGGTGAGCAGTTCTTC.

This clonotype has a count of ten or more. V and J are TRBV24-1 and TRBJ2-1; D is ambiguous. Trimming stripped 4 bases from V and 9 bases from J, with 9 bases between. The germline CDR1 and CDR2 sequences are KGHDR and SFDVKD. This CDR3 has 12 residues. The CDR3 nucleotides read TGTGCCACCAGTGACTTCCAGTCTGAGCAGTTCTTC. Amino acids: CATSDFQSEQFF.